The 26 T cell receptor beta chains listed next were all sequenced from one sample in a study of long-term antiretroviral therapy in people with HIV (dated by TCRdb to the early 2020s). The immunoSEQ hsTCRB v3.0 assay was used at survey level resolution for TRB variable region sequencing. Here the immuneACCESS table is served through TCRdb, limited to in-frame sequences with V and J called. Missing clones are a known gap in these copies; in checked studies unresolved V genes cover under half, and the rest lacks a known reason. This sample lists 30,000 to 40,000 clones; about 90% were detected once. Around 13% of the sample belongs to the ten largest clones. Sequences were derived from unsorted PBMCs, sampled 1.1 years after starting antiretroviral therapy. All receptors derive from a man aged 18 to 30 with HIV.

The CDR3 bases are TGTGCCAGCAGCTTGGAGGCAGGGAACACTGAAGCTTTCTTT. Its protein is CASSLEAGNTEAFF. The rearrangement links TRBV5-4 to TRBJ1-1, with D unclear. Germline CDR1 is SGHNT and CDR2 is YYREEE (reference sequence). This CDR3 spans 14 amino acids. The ends were cut back, 0 bases at V and 1 base at J, with 7 bases in the middle.

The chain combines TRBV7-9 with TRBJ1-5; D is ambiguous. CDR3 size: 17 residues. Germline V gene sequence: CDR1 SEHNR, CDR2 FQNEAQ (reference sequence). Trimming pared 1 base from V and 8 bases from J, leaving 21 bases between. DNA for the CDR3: TGTGCCAGCAGCTTAGGGGTGGGAGTGATGATGGGCGAGCCCCAGCATTTT. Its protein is CASSLGVGVMMGEPQHF.

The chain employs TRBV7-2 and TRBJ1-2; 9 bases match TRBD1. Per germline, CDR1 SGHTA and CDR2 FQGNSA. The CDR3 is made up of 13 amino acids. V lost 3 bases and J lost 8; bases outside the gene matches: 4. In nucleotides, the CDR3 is TGTGCCAGCAGCTTGGGACAGGGTCGCGGCTACACCTTC. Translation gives CASSLGQGRGYTF.

The CDR3 here is CASSQEGGGAKNIQYF. In DNA, the CDR3 is TGCGCCAGCAGCCAAGAAGGTGGGGGCGCCAAAAACATTCAGTACTTC. This sequence joins TRBV4-1 and TRBJ2-4, with a possible D match to TRBD1 (6 bases). Per the germline V gene, CDR1 is MGHRA and CDR2 is YSYEKL. Trimming removed 0 bases from V and 1 base from J, with 10 bases in between. The CDR3 has 16 residues.

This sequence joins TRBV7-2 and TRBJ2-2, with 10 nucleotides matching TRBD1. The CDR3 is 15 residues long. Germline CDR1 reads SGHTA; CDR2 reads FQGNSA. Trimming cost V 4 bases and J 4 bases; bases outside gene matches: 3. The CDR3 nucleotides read TGTGCCAGCAGCTCCGGACAGGGGGGCACCGGGGAGCTGTTTTTT. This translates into CASSSGQGGTGELFF.

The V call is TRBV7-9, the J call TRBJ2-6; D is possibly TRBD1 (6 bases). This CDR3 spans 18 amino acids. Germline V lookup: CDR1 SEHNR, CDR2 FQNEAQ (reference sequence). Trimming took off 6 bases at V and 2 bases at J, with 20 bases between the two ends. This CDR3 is CASRPTRQVVAGANVLTF. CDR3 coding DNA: TGTGCCAGCAGACCCACGAGACAGGTTGTTGCTGGGGCCAACGTCCTGACTTTC.

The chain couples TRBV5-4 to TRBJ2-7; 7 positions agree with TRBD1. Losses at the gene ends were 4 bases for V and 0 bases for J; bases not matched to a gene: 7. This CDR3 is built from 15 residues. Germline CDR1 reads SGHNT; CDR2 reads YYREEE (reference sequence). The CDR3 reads CASSGAGTDSYEQYF. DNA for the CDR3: TGTGCCAGCAGCGGAGCTGGGACAGACTCCTACGAGCAGTACTTC.

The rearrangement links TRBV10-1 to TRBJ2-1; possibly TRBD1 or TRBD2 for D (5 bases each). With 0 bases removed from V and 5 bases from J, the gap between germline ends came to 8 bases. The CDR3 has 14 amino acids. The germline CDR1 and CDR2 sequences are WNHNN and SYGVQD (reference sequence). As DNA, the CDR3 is TGCGCCAGCAGTGAGTCGGGGGACCACAATGAGCAGTTCTTC. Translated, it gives CASSESGDHNEQFF.

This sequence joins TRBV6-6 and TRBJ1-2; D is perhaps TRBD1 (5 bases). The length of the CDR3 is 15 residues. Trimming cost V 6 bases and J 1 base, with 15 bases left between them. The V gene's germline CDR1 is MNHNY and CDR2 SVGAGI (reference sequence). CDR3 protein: CASSLPGTVNYGYTF. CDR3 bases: TGTGCCAGCAGCCTTCCCGGGACGGTTAACTATGGCTACACCTTC.

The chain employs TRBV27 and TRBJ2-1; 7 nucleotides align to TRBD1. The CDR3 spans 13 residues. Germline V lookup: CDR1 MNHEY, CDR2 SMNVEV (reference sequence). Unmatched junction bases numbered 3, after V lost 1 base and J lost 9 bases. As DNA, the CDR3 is TGTGCCAGCAGTTTATTAGGGGGCACTGAGCAGTTCTTC. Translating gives CASSLLGGTEQFF.

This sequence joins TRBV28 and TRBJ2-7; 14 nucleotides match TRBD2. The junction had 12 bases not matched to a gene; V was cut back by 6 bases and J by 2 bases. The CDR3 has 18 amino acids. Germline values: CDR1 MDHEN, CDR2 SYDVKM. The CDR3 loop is CASSPPTGTSGGTYEQYF. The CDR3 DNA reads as TGTGCCAGCAGCCCCCCTACCGGGACTAGCGGGGGTACCTACGAGCAGTACTTC. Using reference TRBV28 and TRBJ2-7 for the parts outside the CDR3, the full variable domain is DVKVTQSSRYLVKRTGEKVFLECVQDMDHENMFWYRQDPGLGLRLIYFSYDVKMKEKGDIPEGYSVSREKKERFSLILESASTNQTSMYLCASSPPTGTSGGTYEQYFGPGTRLTVT.

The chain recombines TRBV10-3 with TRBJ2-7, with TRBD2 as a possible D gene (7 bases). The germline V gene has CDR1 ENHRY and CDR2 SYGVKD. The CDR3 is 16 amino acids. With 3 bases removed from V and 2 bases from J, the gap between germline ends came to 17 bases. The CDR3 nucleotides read TGTGCCATCAGTGAAATCGGGGGCGGGGGTCCCTACGAGCAGTACTTC. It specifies CAISEIGGGGPYEQYF.

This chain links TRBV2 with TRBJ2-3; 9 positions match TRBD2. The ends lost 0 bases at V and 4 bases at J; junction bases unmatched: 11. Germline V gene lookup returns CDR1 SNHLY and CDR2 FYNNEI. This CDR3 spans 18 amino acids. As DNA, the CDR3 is TGTGCCAGCAGTGAAGCCGTAGGGCGGGGGGGCCGGGCAGATACGCAGTATTTT. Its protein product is CASSEAVGRGGRADTQYF.

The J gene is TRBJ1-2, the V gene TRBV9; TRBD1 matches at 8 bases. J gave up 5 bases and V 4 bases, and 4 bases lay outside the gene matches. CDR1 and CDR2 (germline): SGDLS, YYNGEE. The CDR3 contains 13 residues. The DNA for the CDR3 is TGTGCCAGCAGCACACAGGGGGATTATGGCTACACCTTC. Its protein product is CASSTQGDYGYTF.

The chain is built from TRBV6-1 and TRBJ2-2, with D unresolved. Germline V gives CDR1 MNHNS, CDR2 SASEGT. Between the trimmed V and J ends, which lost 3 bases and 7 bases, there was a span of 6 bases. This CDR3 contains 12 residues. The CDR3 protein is CASSELGGELFF. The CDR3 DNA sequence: TGTGCCAGCAGTGAGTTGGGCGGGGAGCTGTTTTTT.

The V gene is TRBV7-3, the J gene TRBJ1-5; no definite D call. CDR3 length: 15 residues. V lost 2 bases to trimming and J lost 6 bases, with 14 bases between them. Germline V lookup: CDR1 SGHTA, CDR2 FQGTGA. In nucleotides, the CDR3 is TGTGCCAGCAGCTTAGGTGTTAGGGAGGGTCAGCCCCAGCATTTT. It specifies CASSLGVREGQPQHF. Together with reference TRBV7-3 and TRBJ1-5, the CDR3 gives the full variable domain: GAGVSQTPSNKVTEKGKYVELRCDPISGHTALYWYRQSLGQGPEFLIYFQGTGAADDSGLPNDRFFAVRPEGSVSTLKIQRTERGDSAVYLCASSLGVREGQPQHFGDGTRLSIL.

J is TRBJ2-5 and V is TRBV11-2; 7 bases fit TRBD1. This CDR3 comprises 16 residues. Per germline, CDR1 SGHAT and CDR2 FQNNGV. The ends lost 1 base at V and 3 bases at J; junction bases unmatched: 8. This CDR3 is CASSLGSTGKEETQYF. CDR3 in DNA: TGTGCCAGCAGCTTAGGGTCGACAGGGAAAGAAGAGACCCAGTACTTC.

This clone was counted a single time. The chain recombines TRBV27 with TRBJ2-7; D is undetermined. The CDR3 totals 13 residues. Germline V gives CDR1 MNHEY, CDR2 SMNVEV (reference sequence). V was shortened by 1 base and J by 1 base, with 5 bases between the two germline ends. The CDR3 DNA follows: TGTGCCAGCAGTTTATACAGTTCCTACGAGCAGTACTTC. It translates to CASSLYSSYEQYF.

This chain's CDR3 is CASSDVGSGTDTQYF. The DNA of the CDR3 is TGTGCCAGCAGTGACGTCGGCTCCGGGACAGATACGCAGTATTTT. This chain joins TRBV6-4 and TRBJ2-3, with unresolved D. CDR1 MRHNA and CDR2 SNTAGT come from the germline V gene. V was pared by 2 bases and J by 3 bases, with 12 bases between. This CDR3 is 15 amino acids long.

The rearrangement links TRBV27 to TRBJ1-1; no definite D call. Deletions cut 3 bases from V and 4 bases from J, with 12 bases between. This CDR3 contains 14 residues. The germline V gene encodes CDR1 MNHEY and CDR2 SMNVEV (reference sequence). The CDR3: CASSFFGTGTEAFF. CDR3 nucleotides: TGTGCCAGCAGTTTTTTCGGTACGGGCACTGAAGCTTTCTTT.

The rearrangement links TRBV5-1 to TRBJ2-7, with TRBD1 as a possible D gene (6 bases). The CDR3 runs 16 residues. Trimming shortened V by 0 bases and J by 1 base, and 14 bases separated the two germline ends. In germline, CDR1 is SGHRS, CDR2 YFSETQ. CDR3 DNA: TGCGCCAGCAGCTTGGGCGACAGGAGACCTTCCTACGAGCAGTACTTC. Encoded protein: CASSLGDRRPSYEQYF.

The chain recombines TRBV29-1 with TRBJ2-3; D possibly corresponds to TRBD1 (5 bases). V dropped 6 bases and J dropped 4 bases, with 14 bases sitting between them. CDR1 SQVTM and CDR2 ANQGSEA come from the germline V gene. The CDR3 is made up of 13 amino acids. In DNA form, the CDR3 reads TGCAGCGTGACACAGGTGGGGCCAGATACGCAGTATTTT. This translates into CSVTQVGPDTQYF.

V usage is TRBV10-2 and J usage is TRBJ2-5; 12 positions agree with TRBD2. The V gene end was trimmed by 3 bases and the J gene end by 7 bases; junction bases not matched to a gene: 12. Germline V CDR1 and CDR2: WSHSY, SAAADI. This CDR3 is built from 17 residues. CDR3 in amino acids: CASSDSLAGGTWGTQYF. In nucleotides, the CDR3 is TGCGCCAGCAGTGATAGCCTAGCGGGAGGGACTTGGGGGACCCAGTACTTC.

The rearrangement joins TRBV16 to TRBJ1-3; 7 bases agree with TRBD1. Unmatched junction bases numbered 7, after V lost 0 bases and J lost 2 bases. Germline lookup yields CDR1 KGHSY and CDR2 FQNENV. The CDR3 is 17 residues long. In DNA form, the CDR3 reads TGTGCCAGCAGCCAATCTTGGAAGGGGGCTCCTGGAAACACCATATATTTT. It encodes CASSQSWKGAPGNTIYF.

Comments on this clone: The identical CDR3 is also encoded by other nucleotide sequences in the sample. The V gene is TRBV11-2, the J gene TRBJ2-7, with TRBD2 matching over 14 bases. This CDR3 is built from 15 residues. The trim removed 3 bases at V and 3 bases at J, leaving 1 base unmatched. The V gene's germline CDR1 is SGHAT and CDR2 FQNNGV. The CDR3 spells CASSFGLAGGYEQYF. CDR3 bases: TGTGCCAGCAGCTTCGGACTAGCGGGGGGCTACGAGCAGTACTTC.

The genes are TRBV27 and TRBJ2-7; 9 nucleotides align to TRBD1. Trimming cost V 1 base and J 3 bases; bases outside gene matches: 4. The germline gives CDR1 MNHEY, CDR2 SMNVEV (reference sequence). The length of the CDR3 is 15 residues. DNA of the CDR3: TGTGCCAGCAGTTTATGGGGGACAGGGTTCTACGAGCAGTACTTC. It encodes CASSLWGTGFYEQYF.